Presented here are 28 T cell receptor beta chains from one specimen sequenced in a study of cytomegalovirus exposure and HLA in healthy donors. The PCR employed 60 Vbeta primers together with 13 Jbeta primers. Here immunoSEQ multiplex PCR was the method, and the copy in TCRdb shows in-frame clones only, minus some. The table records around 90,000 clones, roughly four fifths of them present only once. The sample taken for sequencing was PBMCs. These receptors came from a man aged 25 to 40 in good health and CMV-seronegative.

This sequence joins TRBV6-1 and TRBJ2-7, with 7 positions matching TRBD2. In germline, CDR1 is MNHNS, CDR2 SASEGT. V lost 7 bases, J lost 8 bases, and 14 bases stayed unmatched. This CDR3 contains 14 residues. CDR3 sequence (DNA): TGTGCCAGCAATCGACTAGCATCCGAGGGAAAGCAGTACGTC. The encoded protein is CASNRLASEGKQYV.

V gene TRBV27 combines with J gene TRBJ2-1; TRBD2 matches at 14 bases. CDR3 size: 15 residues. Germline V gives CDR1 MNHEY, CDR2 SMNVEV (reference sequence). V was clipped by 5 bases and J by 6 bases; unmatched bases: 3. The CDR3, as DNA: TGTGCCAGCAGTCTAGGGACTAGCGGGAGCAATGAGCAGTTCTTC. Translated, it gives CASSLGTSGSNEQFF.

There are a few counts of this clone. The chain carries TRBV14 and TRBJ1-2, with 7 bases fitting TRBD1. CDR1 is SGHDN, CDR2 FVKESK, per germline. The CDR3 runs to 14 residues. J was trimmed by 4 bases and V by 4 bases; bases with no gene match: 6. The CDR3 loop is CASSPQDRAYGYTF. The CDR3 DNA is TGTGCCAGCAGCCCCCAAGACAGGGCCTATGGCTACACCTTC.

This clone came up a few times. The chain has TRBV2 and TRBJ2-3, with TRBD2 matching over 10 bases. V lost 0 bases, J lost 14 bases, and 11 bases stayed unmatched. CDR1 and CDR2 (germline): SNHLY, FYNNEI. The CDR3 runs 15 residues. CDR3: CASSEASQREGPSYF. As DNA, the CDR3 is TGTGCCAGCAGTGAAGCTTCGCAGCGGGAGGGCCCTTCGTATTTT.

The chain couples TRBV5-4 to TRBJ2-3, with TRBD2 identical over 7 bases. Germline V gene lookup returns CDR1 SGHNT and CDR2 YYREEE (reference sequence). The V segment lost 0 bases and the J segment 5 bases; nucleotides outside the gene matches: 0. There are 13 residues in the CDR3. CDR3 in DNA: TGTGCCAGCAGCTTGGCGGGGGGAGATACGCAGTATTTT. It yields the protein CASSLAGGDTQYF.

V and J are TRBV10-3 and TRBJ1-2; 9 nucleotides line up with TRBD1. Germline trimming cut 11 bases from V and 2 bases from J; bases unmatched to any gene: 9. Germline V gene data show CDR1 as ENHRY and CDR2 as SYGVKD. The CDR3 length is 14 residues. The DNA of the CDR3 is TGTGCCGCACGACAGGGGGGGGTAAACTATGGCTACACCTTC. Translating it yields CAARQGGVNYGYTF.

The V and J genes are TRBV7-9 and TRBJ2-1; TRBD2 is a possible D gene (6 bases). Germline-derived CDR1 and CDR2 are SEHNR and FQNEAQ (reference sequence). V gave up 7 bases and J gave up 6 bases, with 16 bases separating them. The CDR3 contains 14 residues. The CDR3 sequence: CASIAGTQPNEQFF. Written as DNA, the CDR3 is TGTGCCAGCATAGCCGGGACTCAACCCAATGAGCAGTTCTTC.

The J gene is TRBJ2-3, the V gene TRBV7-6; 8 bases agree with TRBD2. There are 16 residues in the CDR3. Unmatched junction bases numbered 4, after V lost 2 bases and J lost 0 bases. CDR1 is SGHVS, CDR2 FNYEAQ, per germline. The CDR3 DNA is TGTGCCAGCAGCTTAAGGCCTAGCGGGAGCACAGATACGCAGTATTTT. It yields the protein CASSLRPSGSTDTQYF.

This clone appeared once. The chain has TRBV11-2 and TRBJ2-2; TRBD1 might be the D (7 bases). The germline V and J ends were trimmed by 7 bases and 5 bases, with 17 bases remaining between them. This CDR3 comprises 15 residues. Germline CDR1 is SGHAT and CDR2 is FQNNGV. CDR3 DNA sequence: TGTGCCAGCATAGGGGGCGGGGCCGGGACCGGGGAGCTGTTTTTT. It specifies CASIGGGAGTGELFF.

The chain recombines TRBV2 with TRBJ1-2, with 9 nucleotides matching TRBD1. The CDR3 contains 15 residues. Germline values: CDR1 SNHLY, CDR2 FYNNEI. The V segment lost 4 bases and the J segment 2 bases; nucleotides outside the gene matches: 5. CDR3 residues: CASSGGGQGNYGYTF. The CDR3 DNA follows: TGTGCCAGCAGTGGCGGGGGACAGGGAAACTATGGCTACACCTTC.

V is TRBV10-2 and J is TRBJ2-1; TRBD1 might be the D (6 bases). V lost 7 bases and J lost 5, with 12 bases in between. Germline V gives CDR1 WSHSY, CDR2 SAAADI. The CDR3 spans 13 residues. The CDR3 region is CASNVQGNNEQFF. DNA for the CDR3: TGCGCCAGCAATGTACAGGGAAACAATGAGCAGTTCTTC.

V usage is TRBV12-1 and J usage is TRBJ2-1; the DNA was not compared with TRBD2, the D call given in the table. TRBV12-1 is a listed pseudogene. The CDR3 spans 17 residues. CDR3: CASSFELAGQGDNEQFF. In DNA, the CDR3 is TGTGCCAGCAGCTTTGAGTTGGCGGGGCAGGGCGACAATGAGCAGTTCTTC.

This chain links TRBV27 with TRBJ2-7; D might be TRBD1 (6 bases). The CDR3 is made up of 14 amino acids. CDR1 is MNHEY and CDR2 is SMNVEV in the germline V gene (reference sequence). V lost 0 bases and J lost 7, with 13 bases in between. The CDR3 is CASSLSNRVREQYV. CDR3 bases: TGTGCCAGCAGTTTATCGAACAGGGTGAGGGAGCAGTACGTC.

This chain links TRBV11-1 with TRBJ1-1, with TRBD1 identical over 9 bases. Germline lookup yields CDR1 SGHAT and CDR2 FQDESV (reference sequence). V trimming: 5 bases; J trimming: 0 bases; junction bases outside the gene matches: 7. This CDR3 spans 16 amino acids. CDR3 bases: TGTGCCAGCAGCCGTCCCGGGACAGGGTTGAACACTGAAGCTTTCTTT. The encoded protein is CASSRPGTGLNTEAFF.

This chain joins TRBV6-5 and TRBJ2-1, with unresolved D. V was pared by 4 bases and J by 2 bases, with 6 bases between. Per the germline V gene, CDR1 is MNHEY and CDR2 is SVGAGI. This CDR3 has 13 residues. The CDR3 nucleotides are TGTGCCAGCAGTTTAGATGCCTACAATGAGCAGTTCTTC. Translated, it gives CASSLDAYNEQFF.

The rearrangement uses TRBV7-6 and TRBJ1-3; maybe TRBD1 (6 bases). From germline, CDR1 is SGHVS and CDR2 FNYEAQ. Trimming removed 4 bases at V and 2 bases at J, with 9 bases between. This CDR3 is 14 amino acids long. The CDR3 nucleotides are TGTGCCAGCAGCTACAGGGTTCCTGGAAACACCATATATTTT. Translation: CASSYRVPGNTIYF.

The chain joins TRBV27 to TRBJ2-7; 9 bases agree with TRBD1. This CDR3 has 16 residues. Trimming took 5 bases from V and 4 from J; bases not matched to a gene: 12. Germline CDR1 MNHEY, CDR2 SMNVEV (reference sequence). The CDR3 sequence: CASSQLTGGAGYEQYV. CDR3 DNA sequence: TGTGCCAGCAGTCAACTAACAGGGGGCGCTGGTTACGAGCAGTACGTC.

This sequence joins TRBV9 and TRBJ2-3, with 8 bases lining up with TRBD2. There are 15 residues in the CDR3. The trim removed 3 bases at V and 5 bases at J, leaving 8 bases unmatched. CDR1 is SGDLS, CDR2 YYNGEE, per germline. DNA for the CDR3: TGTGCCAGCAGCGGACTAGTCAGCGGGGGAGATACGCAGTATTTT. Residues: CASSGLVSGGDTQYF.

The chain couples TRBV23-1 to TRBJ2-7, with TRBD2 as a possible D gene (6 bases). TRBV23-1 is an ORF; its function is uncertain. The V gene lost 0 bases and the J gene lost 7 bases, with 10 bases spanning the gap. The length of the CDR3 is 13 residues. The CDR3 nucleotides read TGCGCCAGCAGTCAATCTAAAGGGAGGGAGCAGTACGTC. This sequence encodes CASSQSKGREQYV.

The chain joins TRBV7-8 to TRBJ2-3; TRBD1 might be the D (5 bases). The germline CDR1 and CDR2 sequences are SGHVS and FQNEAQ. Trimming removed 3 bases at V and 2 bases at J, with 9 bases between. This CDR3 contains 14 residues. Here the CDR3 DNA reads TGTGCCAGCAGCTTCGGACAAGCCACAGATACGCAGTATTTT. Protein sequence: CASSFGQATDTQYF.

This clone was recorded only once. The gene calls are TRBV4-2 and TRBJ1-2; D is possibly TRBD1 (6 bases). Per the germline V gene, CDR1 is LGHNA and CDR2 is YNFKEQ. This CDR3 spans 15 amino acids. Trimming took 1 base from V and 4 from J, leaving 13 bases between them. The CDR3 DNA reads as TGTGCCAGCAGCCAAGTTGAACAGGGTAGCTATGGCTACACCTTC. Encoded protein: CASSQVEQGSYGYTF.

This clone was recorded once. This rearrangement joins TRBV2 to TRBJ2-3; D might be TRBD2 (6 bases). This CDR3 contains 14 residues. Germline assignment: CDR1 SNHLY and CDR2 FYNNEI. Trimming shortened V by 2 bases and J by 6 bases, and 12 bases separated the two germline ends. CDR3 sequence reads: CASSEFLATDTQYF. The CDR3 DNA reads as TGTGCCAGCAGTGAATTTCTAGCGACCGATACGCAGTATTTT.

The J gene is TRBJ2-1, the V gene TRBV10-3; TRBD1 agrees at 8 bases. The CDR3 loop spans 12 amino acids. Germline-derived CDR1 and CDR2 are ENHRY and SYGVKD. With V trimmed by 6 bases and J by 9 bases, 4 bases remained unmatched. The CDR3 sequence is CAISNQGAEQFF. In DNA, the CDR3 is TGTGCCATCAGCAACCAGGGGGCTGAGCAGTTCTTC.

The chain has TRBV7-9 and TRBJ2-7; 11 bases are shared with TRBD2. V was clipped by 1 base and J by 7 bases; unmatched bases: 15. Germline V gene lookup returns CDR1 SEHNR and CDR2 FQNEAQ (reference sequence). The CDR3 contains 18 residues. CDR3 protein: CASSLDSIAGGPGEEQYF. CDR3 bases: TGTGCCAGCAGCTTAGATTCAATAGCGGGGGGGCCCGGAGAAGAGCAGTACTTC.

V gene TRBV9 combines with J gene TRBJ2-5, with D perhaps matching TRBD2 (5 bases). The CDR3 has 15 residues. Trimming cost V 0 bases and J 4 bases, with 13 bases left between them. Germline CDR1 is SGDLS and CDR2 is YYNGEE. CDR3 residues: CASSVAGRRIETQYF. The CDR3 nucleotides are TGTGCCAGCAGCGTAGCTGGCAGGAGGATAGAGACCCAGTACTTC. Full variable domain (remainder filled in from reference TRBV9 and TRBJ2-5): DSGVTQTPKHLITATGQRVTLRCSPRSGDLSVYWYQQSLDQGLQFLIQYYNGEERAKGNILERFSAQQFPDLHSELNLSSLELGDSALYFCASSVAGRRIETQYFGPGTRLLVL.

J is TRBJ1-1 and V is TRBV6-5, with 9 bases that match TRBD1. This CDR3 comprises 13 residues. V gave up 8 bases and J gave up 3 bases; unmatched junction bases: 4. CDR1 is MNHEY and CDR2 is SVGAGI in the germline V gene. DNA of the CDR3: TGTGCCAGCCGGACAGGGGACTACACTGAAGCTTTCTTT. Amino acids: CASRTGDYTEAFF.

The chain employs TRBV6-1 and TRBJ2-3; tentative D call: TRBD2 (5 bases). In germline, CDR1 is MNHNS, CDR2 SASEGT. V lost 4 bases and J lost 2, with 13 bases in between. The CDR3 is 15 residues long. The CDR3, as DNA: TGTGCCAGCAGTGTAGCGTTACTCGCCACAGATACGCAGTATTTT. Translated: CASSVALLATDTQYF.

The chain links TRBV29-1 to TRBJ1-1, with 7 bases fitting TRBD1. From germline, CDR1 is SQVTM and CDR2 ANQGSEA. Unmatched junction bases numbered 8, after V lost 6 bases and J lost 4 bases. The CDR3 totals 13 residues. The CDR3 DNA reads TGCAGCGTCGTGACAGGGAGTCGCACTGAAGCTTTCTTT. Amino acids: CSVVTGSRTEAFF.